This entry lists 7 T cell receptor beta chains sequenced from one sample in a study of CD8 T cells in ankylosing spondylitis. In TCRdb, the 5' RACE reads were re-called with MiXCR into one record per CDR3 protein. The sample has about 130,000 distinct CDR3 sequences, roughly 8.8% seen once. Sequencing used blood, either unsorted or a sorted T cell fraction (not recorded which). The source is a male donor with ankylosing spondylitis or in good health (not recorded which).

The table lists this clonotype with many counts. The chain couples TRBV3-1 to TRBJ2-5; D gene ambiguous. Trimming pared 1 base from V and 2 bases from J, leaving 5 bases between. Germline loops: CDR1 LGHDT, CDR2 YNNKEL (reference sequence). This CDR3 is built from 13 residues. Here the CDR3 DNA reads TGTGCCAGCAGCCAAGGCGGACAAGAGACCCAGTACTTC. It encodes CASSQGGQETQYF.

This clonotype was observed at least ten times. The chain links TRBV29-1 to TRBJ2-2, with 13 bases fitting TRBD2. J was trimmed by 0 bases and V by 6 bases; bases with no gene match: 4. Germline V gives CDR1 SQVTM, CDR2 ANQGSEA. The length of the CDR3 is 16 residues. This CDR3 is CSVGTSGIANTGELFF. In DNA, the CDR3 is TGCAGCGTCGGGACTAGCGGGATCGCGAACACCGGGGAGCTGTTTTTT.

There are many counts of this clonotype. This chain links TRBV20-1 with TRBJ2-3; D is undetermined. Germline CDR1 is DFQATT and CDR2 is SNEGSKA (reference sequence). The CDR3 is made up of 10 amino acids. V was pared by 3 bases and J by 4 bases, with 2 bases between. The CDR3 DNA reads TGCAGTGCTAGTGCAGATACGCAGTATTTT. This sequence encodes CSASADTQYF.

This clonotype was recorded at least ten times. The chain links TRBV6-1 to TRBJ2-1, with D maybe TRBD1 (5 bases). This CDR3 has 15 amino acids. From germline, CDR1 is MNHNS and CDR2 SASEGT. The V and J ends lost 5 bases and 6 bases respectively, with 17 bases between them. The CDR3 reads CASSPRGRVSNEQFF. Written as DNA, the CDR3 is TGTGCCAGCAGTCCAAGGGGTCGGGTTAGCAATGAGCAGTTCTTC.

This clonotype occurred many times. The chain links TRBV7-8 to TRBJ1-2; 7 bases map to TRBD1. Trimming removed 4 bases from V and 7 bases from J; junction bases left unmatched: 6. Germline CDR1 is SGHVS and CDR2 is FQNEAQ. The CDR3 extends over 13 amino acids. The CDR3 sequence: CASSSGTVAGYTF. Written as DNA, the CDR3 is TGTGCCAGCAGCTCGGGGACAGTGGCTGGCTACACCTTC.

CDR3 coding DNA: TGTGCCAGCAGTTACCTCACGGGAAGGTCCGAGCAGTACTTC. It yields the protein CASSYLTGRSEQYF. V gene TRBV6-5 combines with J gene TRBJ2-7, with D perhaps TRBD2 (5 bases). Trimming removed 2 bases at V and 6 bases at J, with 14 bases between. The CDR3 length is 14 residues. Germline-derived CDR1 and CDR2 are MNHEY and SVGAGI.

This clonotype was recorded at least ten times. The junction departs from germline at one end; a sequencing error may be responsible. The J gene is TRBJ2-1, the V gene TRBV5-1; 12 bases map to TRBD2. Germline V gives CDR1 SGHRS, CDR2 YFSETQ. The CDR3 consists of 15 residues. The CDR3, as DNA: TGTGCCAGCAGTCTCGGACTAGCGGGGTACAATGAGCAGTTCTTC. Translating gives CASSLGLAGYNEQFF.